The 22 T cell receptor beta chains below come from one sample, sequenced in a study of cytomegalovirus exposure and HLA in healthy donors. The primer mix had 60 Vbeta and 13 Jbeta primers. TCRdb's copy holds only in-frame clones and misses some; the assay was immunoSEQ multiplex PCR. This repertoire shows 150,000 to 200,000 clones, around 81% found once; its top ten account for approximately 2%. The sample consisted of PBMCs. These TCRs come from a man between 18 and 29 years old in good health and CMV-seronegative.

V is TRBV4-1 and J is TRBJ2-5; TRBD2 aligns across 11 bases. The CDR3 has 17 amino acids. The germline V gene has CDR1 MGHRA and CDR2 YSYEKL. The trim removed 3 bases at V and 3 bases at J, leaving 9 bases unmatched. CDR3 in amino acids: CASSQGGLAGEEETQYF. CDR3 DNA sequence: TGCGCCAGCAGCCAGGGAGGACTAGCGGGCGAGGAAGAGACCCAGTACTTC.

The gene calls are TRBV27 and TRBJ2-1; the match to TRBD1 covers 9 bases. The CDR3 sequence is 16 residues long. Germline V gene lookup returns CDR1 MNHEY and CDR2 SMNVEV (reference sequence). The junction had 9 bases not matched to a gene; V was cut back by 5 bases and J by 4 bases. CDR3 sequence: CASSKSTGGAYNEQFF. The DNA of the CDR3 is TGTGCCAGCAGTAAGTCGACAGGGGGTGCTTACAATGAGCAGTTCTTC.

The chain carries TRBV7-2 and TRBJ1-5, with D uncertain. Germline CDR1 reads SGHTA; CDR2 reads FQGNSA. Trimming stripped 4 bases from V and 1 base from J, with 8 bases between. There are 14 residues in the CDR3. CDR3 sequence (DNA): TGTGCCAGCAGCTACTCACCCAGCAATCAGCCCCAGCATTTT. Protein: CASSYSPSNQPQHF.

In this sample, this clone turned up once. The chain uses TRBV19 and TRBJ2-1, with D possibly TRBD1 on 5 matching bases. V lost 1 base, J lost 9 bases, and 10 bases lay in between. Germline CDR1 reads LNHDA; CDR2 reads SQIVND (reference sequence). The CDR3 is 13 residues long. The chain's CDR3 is CASSIGQGSEQFF. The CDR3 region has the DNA TGTGCCAGTAGTATAGGTCAGGGTAGTGAGCAGTTCTTC.

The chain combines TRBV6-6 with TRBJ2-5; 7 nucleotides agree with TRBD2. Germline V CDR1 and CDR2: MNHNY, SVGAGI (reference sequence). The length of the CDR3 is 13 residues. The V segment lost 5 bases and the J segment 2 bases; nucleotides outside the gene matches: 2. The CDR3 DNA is TGTGCCAGCAGTATGGGGGGGCAAGAGACCCAGTACTTC. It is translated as CASSMGGQETQYF.

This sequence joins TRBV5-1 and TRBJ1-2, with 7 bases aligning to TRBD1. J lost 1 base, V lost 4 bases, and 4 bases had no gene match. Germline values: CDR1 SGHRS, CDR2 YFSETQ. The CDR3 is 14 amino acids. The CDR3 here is CASSEGAHNYGYTF. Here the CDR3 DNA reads TGCGCCAGCAGCGAGGGGGCCCATAACTATGGCTACACCTTC.

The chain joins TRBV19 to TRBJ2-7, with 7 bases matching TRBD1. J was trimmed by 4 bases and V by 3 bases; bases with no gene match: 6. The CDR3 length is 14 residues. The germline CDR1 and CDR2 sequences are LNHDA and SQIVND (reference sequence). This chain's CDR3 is CASSIETGPYEQYF. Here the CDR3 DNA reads TGTGCCAGTAGTATCGAGACAGGGCCGTACGAGCAGTACTTC.

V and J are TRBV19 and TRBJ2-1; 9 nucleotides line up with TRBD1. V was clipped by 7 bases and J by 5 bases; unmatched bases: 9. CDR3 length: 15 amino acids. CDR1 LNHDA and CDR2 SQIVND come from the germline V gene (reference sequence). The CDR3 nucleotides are TGTGCCAGTAATGCGCGGGACAGGGCAGACAATGAGCAGTTCTTC. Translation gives CASNARDRADNEQFF.

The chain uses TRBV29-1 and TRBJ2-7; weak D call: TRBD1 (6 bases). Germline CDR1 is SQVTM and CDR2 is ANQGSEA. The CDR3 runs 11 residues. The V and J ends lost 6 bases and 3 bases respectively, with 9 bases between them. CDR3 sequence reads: CSVEDSYEQYF. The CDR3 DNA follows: TGCAGCGTCGAGGACAGCTACGAGCAGTACTTC.

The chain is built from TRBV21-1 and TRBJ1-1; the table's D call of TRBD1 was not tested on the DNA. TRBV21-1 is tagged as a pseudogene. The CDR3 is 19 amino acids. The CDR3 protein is CASSATPGQGAVMNTEAFF. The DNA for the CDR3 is TGTGCCAGCAGCGCCACCCCAGGACAGGGGGCGGTTATGAACACTGAAGCTTTCTTT.

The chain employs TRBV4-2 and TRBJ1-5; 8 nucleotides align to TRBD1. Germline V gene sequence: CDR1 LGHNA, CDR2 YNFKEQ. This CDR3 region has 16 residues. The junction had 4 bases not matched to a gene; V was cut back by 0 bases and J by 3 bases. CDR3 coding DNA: TGTGCCAGCAGCCAAGAAAGGACAGGGTACAATCAGCCCCAGCATTTT. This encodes CASSQERTGYNQPQHF.

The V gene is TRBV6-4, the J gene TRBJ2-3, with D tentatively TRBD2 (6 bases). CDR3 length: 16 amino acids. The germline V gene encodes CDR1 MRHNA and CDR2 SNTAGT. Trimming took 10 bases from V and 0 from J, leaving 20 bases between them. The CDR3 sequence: CATRSVGGESTDTQYF. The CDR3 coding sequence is TGTGCCACCCGCTCCGTGGGGGGTGAAAGCACAGATACGCAGTATTTT.

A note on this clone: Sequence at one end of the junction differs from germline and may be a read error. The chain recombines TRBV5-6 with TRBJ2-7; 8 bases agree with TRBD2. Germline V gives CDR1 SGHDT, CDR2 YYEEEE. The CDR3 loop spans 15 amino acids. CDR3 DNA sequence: TGTGCCAGCAGCTCCTTAGCGGGGAGTTCCTTCGAGCAGTACTTC. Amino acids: CASSSLAGSSFEQYF.

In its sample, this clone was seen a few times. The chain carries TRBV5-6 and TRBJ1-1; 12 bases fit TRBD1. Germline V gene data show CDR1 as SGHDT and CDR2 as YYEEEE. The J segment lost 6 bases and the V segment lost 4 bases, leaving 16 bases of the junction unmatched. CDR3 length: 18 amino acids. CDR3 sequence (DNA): TGTGCCAGCAGCGTTGGGACAGGGGGCGCAGGTAGCAAGGCTGAAGCTTTCTTT. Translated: CASSVGTGGAGSKAEAFF.

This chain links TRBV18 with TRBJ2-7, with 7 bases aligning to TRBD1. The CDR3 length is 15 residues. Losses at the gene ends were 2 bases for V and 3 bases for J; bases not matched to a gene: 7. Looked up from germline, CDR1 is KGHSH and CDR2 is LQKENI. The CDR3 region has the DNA TGTGCCAGCTCACCAAGGCAGGGGGTAGGCTACGAGCAGTACTTC. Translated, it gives CASSPRQGVGYEQYF. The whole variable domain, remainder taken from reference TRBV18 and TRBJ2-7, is NAGVMQNPRHLVRRRGQEARLRCSPMKGHSHVYWYRQLPEEGLKFMVYLQKENIIDESGMPKERFSAEFPKEGPSILRIQQVVRGDSAAYFCASSPRQGVGYEQYFGPGTRLTVT.

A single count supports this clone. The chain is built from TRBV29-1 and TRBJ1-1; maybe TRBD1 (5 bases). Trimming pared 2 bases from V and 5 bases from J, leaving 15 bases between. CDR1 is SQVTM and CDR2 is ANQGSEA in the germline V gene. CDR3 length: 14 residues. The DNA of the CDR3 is TGCAGCGTTGAAATAGGGACTTTTGGAACTGAAGCTTTCTTT. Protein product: CSVEIGTFGTEAFF.

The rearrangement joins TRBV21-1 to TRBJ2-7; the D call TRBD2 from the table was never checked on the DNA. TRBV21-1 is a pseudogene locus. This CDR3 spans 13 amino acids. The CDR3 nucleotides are TGTGCCAGCAGATTCAGGGGAGGGTACGAGCAGTACTTC. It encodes CASRFRGGYEQYF.

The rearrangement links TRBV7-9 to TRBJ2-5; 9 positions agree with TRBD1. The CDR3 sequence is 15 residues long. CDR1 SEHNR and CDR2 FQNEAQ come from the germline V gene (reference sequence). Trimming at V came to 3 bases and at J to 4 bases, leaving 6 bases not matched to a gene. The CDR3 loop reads CASSFHDRGTETQYF. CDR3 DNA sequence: TGTGCCAGCAGCTTTCACGACAGGGGGACAGAGACCCAGTACTTC.

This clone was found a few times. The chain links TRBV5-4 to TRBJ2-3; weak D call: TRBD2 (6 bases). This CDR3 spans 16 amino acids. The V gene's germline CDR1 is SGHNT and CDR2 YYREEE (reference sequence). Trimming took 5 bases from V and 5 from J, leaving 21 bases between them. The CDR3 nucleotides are TGTGCCAGCAGGCAGACAGAACGGGACTTATTAGATACGCAGTATTTT. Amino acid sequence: CASRQTERDLLDTQYF.

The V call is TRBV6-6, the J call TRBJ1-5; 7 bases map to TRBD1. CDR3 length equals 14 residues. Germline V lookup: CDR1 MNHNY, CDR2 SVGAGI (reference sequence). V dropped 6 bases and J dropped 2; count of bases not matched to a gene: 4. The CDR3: CASRTGYRNQPQHF. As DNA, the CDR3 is TGTGCCAGCAGGACAGGGTATCGCAATCAGCCCCAGCATTTT.

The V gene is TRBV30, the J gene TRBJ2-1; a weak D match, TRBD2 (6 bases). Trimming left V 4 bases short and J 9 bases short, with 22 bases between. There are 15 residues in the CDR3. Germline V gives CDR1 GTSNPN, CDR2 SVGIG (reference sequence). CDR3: CAWKLGGATRGEQFF. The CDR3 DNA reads TGTGCCTGGAAATTGGGGGGAGCCACGAGAGGTGAGCAGTTCTTC. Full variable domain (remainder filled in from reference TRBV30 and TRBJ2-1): SQTIHQWPATLVQPVGSPLSLECTVEGTSNPNLYWYRQAAGRGLQLLFYSVGIGQISSEVPQNLSASRPQDRQFILSSKKLLLSDSGFYLCAWKLGGATRGEQFFGPGTRLTVL.

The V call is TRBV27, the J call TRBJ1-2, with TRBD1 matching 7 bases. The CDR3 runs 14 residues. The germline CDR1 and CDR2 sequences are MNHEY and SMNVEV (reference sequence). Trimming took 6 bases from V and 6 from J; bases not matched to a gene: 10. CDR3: CASRRRDSRHGYTF. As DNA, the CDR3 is TGTGCCAGCAGGCGAAGGGACAGCCGACATGGCTACACCTTC.